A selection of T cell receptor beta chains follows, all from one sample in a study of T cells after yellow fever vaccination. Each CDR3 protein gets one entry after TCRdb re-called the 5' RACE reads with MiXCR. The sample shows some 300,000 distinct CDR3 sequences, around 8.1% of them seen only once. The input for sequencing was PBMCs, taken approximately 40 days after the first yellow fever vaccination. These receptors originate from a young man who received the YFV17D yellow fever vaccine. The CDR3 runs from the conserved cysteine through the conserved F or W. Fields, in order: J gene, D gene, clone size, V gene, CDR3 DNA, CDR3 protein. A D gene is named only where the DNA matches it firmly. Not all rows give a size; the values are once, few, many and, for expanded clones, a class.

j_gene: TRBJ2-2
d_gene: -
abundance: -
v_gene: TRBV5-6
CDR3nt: TGTGCCAGCAGCTTTACATCTCGCACCGGGGAGCTGTTTTTT
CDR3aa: CASSFTSRTGELFF

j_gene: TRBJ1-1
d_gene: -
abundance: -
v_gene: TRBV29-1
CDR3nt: TGCAGCGCCCTCGGGGGGAGTCGCACTGAAGCTTTCTTT
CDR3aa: CSALGGSRTEAFF

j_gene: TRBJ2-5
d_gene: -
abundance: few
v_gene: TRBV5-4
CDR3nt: TGTGCCAGCAGCCGACTAGGGCAAGAGACCCAGTACTTC
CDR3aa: CASSRLGQETQYF

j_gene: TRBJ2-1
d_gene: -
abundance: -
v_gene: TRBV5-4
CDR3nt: TGTGCCAGCAGCTTCAGGCCCAGTGAGCAGTTCTTC
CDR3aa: CASSFRPSEQFF

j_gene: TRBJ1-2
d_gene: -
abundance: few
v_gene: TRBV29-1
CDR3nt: TGCAGCGTTGCTGGCTACACCTTC
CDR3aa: CSVAGYTF

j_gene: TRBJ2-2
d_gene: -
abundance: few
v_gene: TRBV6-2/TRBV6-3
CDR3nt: TGTGCCAGCACCGCGGGCAGAGACACCGGGGAGCTGTTTTTT
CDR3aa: CASTAGRDTGELFF

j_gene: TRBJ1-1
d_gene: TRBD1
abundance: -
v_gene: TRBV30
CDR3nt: TGTGCCTGGAGTGTAAGGGGACAGCGATACACTGAAGCTTTCTTT
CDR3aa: CAWSVRGQRYTEAFF

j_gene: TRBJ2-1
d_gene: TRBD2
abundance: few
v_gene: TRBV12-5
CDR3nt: TGTGCTAGTGGTTTGGGCGGGGGGTACAATGAGCAGTTCTTC
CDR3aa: CASGLGGGYNEQFF

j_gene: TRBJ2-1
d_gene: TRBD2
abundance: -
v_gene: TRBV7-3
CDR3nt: TGTGCCAGCAGCCTCGCGGGCGGGGGGCCGAATGAGCAGTTCTTC
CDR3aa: CASSLAGGGPNEQFF

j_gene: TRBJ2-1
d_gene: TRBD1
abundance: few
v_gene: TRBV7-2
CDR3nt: TGTGCCAGCAGCTTGGACAGGGGGTCAGGGAATGAGCAGTTCTTC
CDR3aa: CASSLDRGSGNEQFF

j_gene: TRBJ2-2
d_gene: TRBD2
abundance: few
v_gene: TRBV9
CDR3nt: TGTGCCAGCAGCGCCCCCCTTAGAGCGGGGGGGCCCCCCGGGGAGCTGTTTTTT
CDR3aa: CASSAPLRAGGPPGELFF

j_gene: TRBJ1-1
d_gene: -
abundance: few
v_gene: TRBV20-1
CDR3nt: TGCAGTGCTAGTCCCAGGACAGAAGGAACTGAAGCTTTCTTT
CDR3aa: CSASPRTEGTEAFF

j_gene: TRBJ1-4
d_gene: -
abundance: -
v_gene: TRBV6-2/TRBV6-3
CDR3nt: TGTGCCAGCACCCCGGGAACAGGGTATCCAAAACTGTTTTTT
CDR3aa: CASTPGTGYPKLFF

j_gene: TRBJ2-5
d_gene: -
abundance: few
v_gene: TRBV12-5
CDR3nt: TGTGCTAGTGGTGTATCCAGTCCAGTCGAAGAGACCCAGTACTTC
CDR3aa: CASGVSSPVEETQYF

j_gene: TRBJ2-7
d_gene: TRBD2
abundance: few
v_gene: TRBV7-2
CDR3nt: TGTGCCAGCAGCTTAGCGGGGGGGAAGGGCCACGAGCAGTACTTC
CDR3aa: CASSLAGGKGHEQYF

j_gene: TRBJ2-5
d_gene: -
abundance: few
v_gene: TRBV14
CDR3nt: TGTGCCAGCAGCCAAGTTTGGGGCCAAGAGACCCAGTACTTC
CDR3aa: CASSQVWGQETQYF

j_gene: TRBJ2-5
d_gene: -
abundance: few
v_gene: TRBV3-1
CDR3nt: TGTGCCAGCAGCCAAGAAGCCAACAGCCGAGGGACCCAGTACTTC
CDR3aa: CASSQEANSRGTQYF

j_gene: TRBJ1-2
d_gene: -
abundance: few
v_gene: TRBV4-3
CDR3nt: TGCGCCAGCAGCCAAGAAACCCACCCTCCTTACGGCTCTAACTATGGCTACACCTTC
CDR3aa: CASSQETHPPYGSNYGYTF

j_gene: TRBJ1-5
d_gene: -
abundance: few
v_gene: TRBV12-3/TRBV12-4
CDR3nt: TGTGCCAGCAGTTACGGGAATCAGCCCCAGCATTTT
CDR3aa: CASSYGNQPQHF

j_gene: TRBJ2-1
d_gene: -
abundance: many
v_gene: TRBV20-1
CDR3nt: TGCAGTGCTAAAGGAGGGTCGCGCGGCTCCTACAATGAGCAGTTCTTC
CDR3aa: CSAKGGSRGSYNEQFF

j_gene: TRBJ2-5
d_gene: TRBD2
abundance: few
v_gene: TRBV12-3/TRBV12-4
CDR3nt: TGTGCCAGCAGTTCACGACTAGCGGGGCTTCAAGAGACCCAGTACTTC
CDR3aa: CASSSRLAGLQETQYF

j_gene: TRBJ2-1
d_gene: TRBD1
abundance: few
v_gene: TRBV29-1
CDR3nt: TGCAGCGTTGAAGGGAGACAGGGCGTTCACTACAATGAGCAGTTCTTC
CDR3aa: CSVEGRQGVHYNEQFF

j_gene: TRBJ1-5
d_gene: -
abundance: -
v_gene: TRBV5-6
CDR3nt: TGTGCCAGCAGCTTGATCGCCAAGGGGGGCAATCAGCCCCAGCATTTT
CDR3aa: CASSLIAKGGNQPQHF

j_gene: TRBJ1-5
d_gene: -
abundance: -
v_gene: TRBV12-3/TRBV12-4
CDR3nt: TGTGCCAGCAGTTTAGCCACTGGGGCGGGGAATCAGCCCCAGCATTTT
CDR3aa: CASSLATGAGNQPQHF

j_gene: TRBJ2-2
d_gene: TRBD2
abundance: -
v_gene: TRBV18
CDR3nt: TGTGCCAGCTCACCACTAGCTAGCGGGAACACCGGGGAGCTGTTTTTT
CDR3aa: CASSPLASGNTGELFF

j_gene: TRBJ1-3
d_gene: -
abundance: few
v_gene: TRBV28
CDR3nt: TGTGCCAGCAGTTCGGGGGGGGGATCAGGAAACACCATATATTTT
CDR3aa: CASSSGGGSGNTIYF

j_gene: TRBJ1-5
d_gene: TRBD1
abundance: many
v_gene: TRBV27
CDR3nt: TGTGCCAGCTGGACAGGAAGCTATAGCAATCAGCCCCAGCATTTT
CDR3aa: CASWTGSYSNQPQHF

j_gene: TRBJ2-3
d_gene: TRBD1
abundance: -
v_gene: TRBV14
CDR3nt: TGTGCCAGCAGCCAAGTCAGGGGGATAACAGATACGCAGTATTTT
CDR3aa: CASSQVRGITDTQYF